These T cell receptor beta chains were read from a single sample in a study of control samples from healthy donors and cancer patients. The repertoire was sequenced with immunoSEQ multiplex PCR; TCRdb's copy has only in-frame clones and lacks some. Found here are more than 110,000 clones, roughly 92% of them singletons; the top ten hold 11%. The sample taken for sequencing was blood. The receptors derive from a man aged 30-40 years in good health. The CDR3 runs from the conserved cysteine through the conserved F or W. A D gene is named only where the DNA matches it firmly. Not every row has a clone size; where given, it reads once, few, many or a size class.

d_call clone_size j_call v_call cdr3_aa cdr3_nt
TRBD1 - TRBJ1-5 TRBV2 CASSDPGGTGQPQHF TGTGCCAGCAGTGACCCAGGGGGAACCGGGCAGCCCCAGCATTTT
- - TRBJ2-2 TRBV6-4 CASSDRSHTGELFF TGTGCCAGCAGTGATAGGTCACACACCGGGGAGCTGTTTTTT
- once TRBJ2-7 TRBV12-5 CASGLQAYEQYF TGTGCTAGTGGTTTACAGGCCTACGAGCAGTACTTC
- - TRBJ2-5 TRBV5-1 CASSLIEETQYF TGCGCCAGCAGCTTGATCGAGGAGACCCAGTACTTC
- - TRBJ1-5 TRBV2 CASRTEPINQPQHF TGTGCCAGCAGGACTGAACCAATCAATCAGCCCCAGCATTTT
- - TRBJ2-7 TRBV28 CASSFRFPPYEQYF TGTGCCAGCAGTTTCCGATTCCCCCCCTACGAGCAGTACTTC
- - TRBJ2-1 TRBV28 CASSLYSAGEKDEQFF TGTGCCAGCAGTTTATATTCGGCAGGGGAGAAAGATGAGCAGTTCTTC
- - TRBJ2-7 TRBV18 CASSPRETWGQYF TGTGCCAGCTCACCAAGGGAGACCTGGGGGCAGTACTTC
- - TRBJ1-2 TRBV18 CASSPGIGQALGYTF TGTGCCAGCTCACCAGGTATCGGCCAAGCCCTTGGCTACACCTTC
- few TRBJ1-6 TRBV9 CASSLSSNSPLHF TGTGCCAGCAGTCTCAGCTCAAATTCACCCCTCCACTTT
- - TRBJ1-1 TRBV7-3 CASSLILNTEAFF TGTGCCAGCAGCTTAATCCTGAACACTGAAGCTTTCTTT
- - TRBJ1-4 TRBV5-4 CASSPGGGRHEKLFF TGTGCCAGCAGCCCTGGCGGGGGCAGGCATGAAAAACTGTTTTTT
- once TRBJ2-1 TRBV18 CASSVRDKSYNEQFF TGTGCCAGCTCAGTCCGGGACAAATCCTACAATGAGCAGTTCTTC
- - TRBJ2-3 TRBV27 CASKPRYTDTQYF TGTGCCAGCAAACCTAGGTATACAGATACGCAGTATTTT
- - TRBJ1-1 TRBV7-8 CASSLEGAEAFF TGTGCCAGCAGCTTAGAAGGGGCTGAAGCTTTCTTT
- - TRBJ2-7 TRBV6-6 CASSQQGEGPYEQYF TGTGCCAGCAGCCAACAGGGGGAGGGACCCTACGAGCAGTACTTC
TRBD2 - TRBJ2-7 TRBV4-1 CASSQEPAGSYEQYF TGCGCCAGCAGCCAAGAACCAGCGGGATCCTACGAGCAGTACTTC
- - TRBJ2-2 TRBV27 CASSLLGTGELFF TGTGCCAGCAGTTTGCTAGGGACCGGGGAGCTGTTTTTT
- - TRBJ2-7 TRBV19 CASSIGSLYEQYF TGTGCCAGTAGTATTGGCTCCCTCTACGAGCAGTACTTC
- - TRBJ2-3 TRBV11-2 CASTTGGNTQYF TGTGCCAGCACAACCGGGGGTAATACGCAGTATTTT
- - TRBJ2-1 TRBV28 CASSFYNEQFF TGTGCCAGCAGTTTTTACAATGAGCAGTTCTTC
TRBD2 - TRBJ2-7 TRBV19 CASSMGLAGVYEQYF TGTGCCAGTAGTATGGGACTAGCGGGAGTGTACGAGCAGTACTTC
TRBD1 - TRBJ2-2 TRBV30 CAWGQGGTGELFF TGTGCCTGGGGACAGGGTGGCACCGGGGAGCTGTTTTTT